The sequence of this T cell receptor beta chain was determined in a study of OX40 agonist ivuxolimab in advanced cancers. Across the whole study: Each patient was given ivuxolimab into a vein every 2 weeks, at 0.01 to 10 mg/kg.

Clones were sequenced by immunoSEQ multiplex PCR, and TCRdb holds only the in-frame ones, with some missing. The table shows about 85,000 clones, with approximately 79% occurring only once. Overall study results and limits: The study observed clonal expansion of CD4+ and CD8+ blood T cells by week 6 at 0.1 to 3.0 mg/kg.

This CDR3 spans 13 amino acids. Germline V gives CDR1 MGHDK, CDR2 SYGVNS. The ends lost 4 bases at V and 7 bases at J; junction bases unmatched: 3. Turning to this clone: No antigen is known for it.

Sample: CD4+ or CD8+ T cells sorted from blood, taken in a trial of the OX40 agonist ivuxolimab. V and J are TRBV25-1 and TRBJ1-2; TRBD1 agrees at 10 bases. This sequence was found in an adult with an advanced solid tumor such as melanoma, head and neck, liver or kidney cancer. The CDR3 sequence is CASSGGTGVGYTF. The DNA for the CDR3 is TGTGCCAGCAGTGGGGGGACAGGGGTTGGCTACACCTTC.